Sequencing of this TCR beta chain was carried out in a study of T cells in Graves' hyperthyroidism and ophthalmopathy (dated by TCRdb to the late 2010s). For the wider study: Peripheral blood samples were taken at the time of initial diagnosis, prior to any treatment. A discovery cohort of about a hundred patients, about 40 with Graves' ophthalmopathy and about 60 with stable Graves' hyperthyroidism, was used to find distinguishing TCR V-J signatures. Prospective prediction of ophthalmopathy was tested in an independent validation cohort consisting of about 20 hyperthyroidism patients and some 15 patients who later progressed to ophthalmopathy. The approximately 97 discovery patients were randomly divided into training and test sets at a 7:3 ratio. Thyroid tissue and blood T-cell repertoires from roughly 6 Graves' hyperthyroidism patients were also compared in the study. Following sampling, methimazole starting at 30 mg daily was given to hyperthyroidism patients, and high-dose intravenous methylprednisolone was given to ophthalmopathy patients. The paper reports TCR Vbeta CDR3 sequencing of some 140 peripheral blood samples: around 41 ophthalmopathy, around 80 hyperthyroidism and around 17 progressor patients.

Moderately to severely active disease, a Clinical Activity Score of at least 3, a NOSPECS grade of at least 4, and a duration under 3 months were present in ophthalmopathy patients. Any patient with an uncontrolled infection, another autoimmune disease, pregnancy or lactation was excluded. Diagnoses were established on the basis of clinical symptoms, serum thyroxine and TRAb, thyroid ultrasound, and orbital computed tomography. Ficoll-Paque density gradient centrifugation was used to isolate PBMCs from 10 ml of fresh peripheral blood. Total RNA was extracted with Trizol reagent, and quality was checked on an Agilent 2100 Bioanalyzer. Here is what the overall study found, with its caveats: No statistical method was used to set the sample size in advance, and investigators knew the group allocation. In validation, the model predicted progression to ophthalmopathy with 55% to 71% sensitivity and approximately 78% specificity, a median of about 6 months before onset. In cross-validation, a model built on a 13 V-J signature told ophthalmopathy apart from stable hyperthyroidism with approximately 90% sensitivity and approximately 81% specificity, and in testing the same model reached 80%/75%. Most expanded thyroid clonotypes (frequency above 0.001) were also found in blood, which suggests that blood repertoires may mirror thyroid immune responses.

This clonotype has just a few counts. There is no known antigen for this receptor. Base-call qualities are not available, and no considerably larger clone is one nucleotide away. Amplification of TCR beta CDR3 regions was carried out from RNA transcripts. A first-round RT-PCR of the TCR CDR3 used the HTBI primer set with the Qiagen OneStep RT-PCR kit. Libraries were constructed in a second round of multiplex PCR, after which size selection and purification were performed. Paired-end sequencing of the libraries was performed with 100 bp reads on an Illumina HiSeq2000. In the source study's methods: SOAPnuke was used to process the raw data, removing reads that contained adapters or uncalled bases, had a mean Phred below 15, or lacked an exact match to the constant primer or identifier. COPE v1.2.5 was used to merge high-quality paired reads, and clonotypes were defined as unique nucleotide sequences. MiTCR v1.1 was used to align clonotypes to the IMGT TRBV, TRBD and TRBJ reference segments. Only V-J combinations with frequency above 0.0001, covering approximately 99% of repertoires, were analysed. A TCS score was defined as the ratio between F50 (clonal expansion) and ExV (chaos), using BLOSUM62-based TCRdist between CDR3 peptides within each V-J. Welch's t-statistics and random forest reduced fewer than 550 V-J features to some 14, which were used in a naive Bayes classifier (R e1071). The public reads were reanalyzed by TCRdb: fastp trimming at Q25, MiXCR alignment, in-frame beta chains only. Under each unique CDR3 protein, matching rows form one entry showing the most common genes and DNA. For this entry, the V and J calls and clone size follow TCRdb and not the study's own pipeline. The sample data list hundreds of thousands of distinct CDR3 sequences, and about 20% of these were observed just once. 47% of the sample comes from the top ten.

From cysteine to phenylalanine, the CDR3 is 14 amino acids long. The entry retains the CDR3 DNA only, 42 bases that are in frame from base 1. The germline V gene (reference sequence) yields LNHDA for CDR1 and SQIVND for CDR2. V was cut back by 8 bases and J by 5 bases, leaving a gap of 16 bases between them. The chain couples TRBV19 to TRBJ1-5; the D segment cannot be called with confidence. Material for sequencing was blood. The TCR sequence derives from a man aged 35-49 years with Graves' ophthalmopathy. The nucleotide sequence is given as TGTGCCAGTGGGTTGGGGTCGGTGGATCAGCCCCAGCATTTT. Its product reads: CASGLGSVDQPQHF.